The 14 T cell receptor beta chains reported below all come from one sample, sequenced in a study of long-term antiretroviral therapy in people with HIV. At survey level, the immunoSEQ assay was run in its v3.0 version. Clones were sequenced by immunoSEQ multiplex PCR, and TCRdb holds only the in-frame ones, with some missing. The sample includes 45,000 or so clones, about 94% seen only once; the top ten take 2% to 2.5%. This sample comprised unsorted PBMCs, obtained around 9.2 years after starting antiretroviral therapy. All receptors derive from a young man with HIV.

CDR3 bases: TGTGCCAGCAGCTTATCCGGGGACGGGAATCAGCCCCAGCATTTT. Encoded protein: CASSLSGDGNQPQHF. This chain links TRBV7-3 with TRBJ1-5; a possible D gene is TRBD1 (5 bases). V dropped 2 bases and J dropped 4 bases, with 12 bases sitting between them. The CDR3 is 15 residues long. CDR1 is SGHTA and CDR2 is FQGTGA in the germline V gene.

DNA of the CDR3: TGCGCCAGCAGCGGGACAGGGTCTAACTATGGCTACACCTTC. Its protein product is CASSGTGSNYGYTF. The V call is TRBV5-1, the J call TRBJ1-2; TRBD1 agrees at 9 bases. J lost 0 bases, V lost 4 bases, and 1 base had no gene match. This CDR3 has 14 residues. The germline V gene has CDR1 SGHRS and CDR2 YFSETQ. Complete variable domain (other parts from reference TRBV5-1 and TRBJ1-2): KAGVTQTPRYLIKTRGQQVTLSCSPISGHRSVSWYQQTPGQGLQFLFEYFSETQRNKGNFPGRFSGRQFSNSRSEMNVSTLELGDSALYLCASSGTGSNYGYTFGSGTRLTVV.

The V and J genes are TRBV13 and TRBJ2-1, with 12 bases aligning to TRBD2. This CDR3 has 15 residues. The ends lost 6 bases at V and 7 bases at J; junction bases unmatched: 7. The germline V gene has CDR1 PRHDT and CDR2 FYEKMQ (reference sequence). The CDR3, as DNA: TGTGCCAGCAGTCCCGGACTAGCGGGGCAAAATGAGCAGTTCTTC. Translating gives CASSPGLAGQNEQFF.

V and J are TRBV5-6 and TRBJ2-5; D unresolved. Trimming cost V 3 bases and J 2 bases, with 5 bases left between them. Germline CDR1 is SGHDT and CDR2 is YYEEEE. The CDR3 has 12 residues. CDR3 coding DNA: TGTGCCAGCAGCTATTCACAAGAGACCCAGTACTTC. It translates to CASSYSQETQYF.

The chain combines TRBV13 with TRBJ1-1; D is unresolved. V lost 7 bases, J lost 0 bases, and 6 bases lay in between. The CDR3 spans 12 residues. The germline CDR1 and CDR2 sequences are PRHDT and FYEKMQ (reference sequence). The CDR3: CASKGMNTEAFF. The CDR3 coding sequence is TGTGCCAGCAAGGGAATGAACACTGAAGCTTTCTTT.

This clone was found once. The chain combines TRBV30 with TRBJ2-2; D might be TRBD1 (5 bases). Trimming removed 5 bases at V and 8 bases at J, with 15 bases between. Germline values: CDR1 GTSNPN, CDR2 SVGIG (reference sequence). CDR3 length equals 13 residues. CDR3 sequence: CAWALRDGGELFF. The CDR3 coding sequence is TGTGCCTGGGCCCTCAGGGATGGAGGGGAGCTGTTTTTT. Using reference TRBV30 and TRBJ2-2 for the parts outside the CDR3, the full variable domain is SQTIHQWPATLVQPVGSPLSLECTVEGTSNPNLYWYRQAAGRGLQLLFYSVGIGQISSEVPQNLSASRPQDRQFILSSKKLLLSDSGFYLCAWALRDGGELFFGEGSRLTVL.

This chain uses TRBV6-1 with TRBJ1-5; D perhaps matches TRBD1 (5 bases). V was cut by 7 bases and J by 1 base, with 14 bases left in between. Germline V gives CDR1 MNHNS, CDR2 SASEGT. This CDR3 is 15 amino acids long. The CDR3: CASTLTVVSNQPQHF. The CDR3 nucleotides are TGTGCCAGCACCTTGACAGTTGTCAGCAATCAGCCCCAGCATTTT.

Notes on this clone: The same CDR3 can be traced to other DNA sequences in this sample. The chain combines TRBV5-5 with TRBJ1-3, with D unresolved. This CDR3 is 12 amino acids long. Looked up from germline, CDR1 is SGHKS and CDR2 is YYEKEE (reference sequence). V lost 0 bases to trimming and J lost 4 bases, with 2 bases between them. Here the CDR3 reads CASSLEGNTIYF. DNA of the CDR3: TGTGCCAGCAGCTTGGAAGGAAACACCATATATTTT. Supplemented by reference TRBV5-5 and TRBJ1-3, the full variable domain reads DAGVTQSPTHLIKTRGQQVTLRCSPISGHKSVSWYQQVLGQGPQFIFQYYEKEERGRGNFPDRFSARQFPNYSSELNVNALLLGDSALYLCASSLEGNTIYFGEGSWLTVV.

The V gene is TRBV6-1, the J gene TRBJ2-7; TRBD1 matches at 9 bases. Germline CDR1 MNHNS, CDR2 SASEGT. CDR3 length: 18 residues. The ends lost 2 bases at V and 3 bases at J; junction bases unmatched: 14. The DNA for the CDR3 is TGTGCCAGCAGTGAACAAACACCCGGGACAGGGTTTTACTACGAGCAGTACTTC. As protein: CASSEQTPGTGFYYEQYF.

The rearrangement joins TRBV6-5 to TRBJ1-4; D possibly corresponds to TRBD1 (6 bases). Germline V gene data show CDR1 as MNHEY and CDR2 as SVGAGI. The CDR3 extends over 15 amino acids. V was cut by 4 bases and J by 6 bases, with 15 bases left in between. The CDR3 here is CASSSRQDLYEKLFF. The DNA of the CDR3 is TGTGCCAGCAGTTCCCGACAGGATCTGTATGAAAAACTGTTTTTT.

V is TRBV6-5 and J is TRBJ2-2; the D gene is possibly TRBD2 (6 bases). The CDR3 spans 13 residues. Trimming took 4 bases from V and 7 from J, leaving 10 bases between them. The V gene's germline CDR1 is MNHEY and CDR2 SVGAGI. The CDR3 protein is CASSLRGIGELFF. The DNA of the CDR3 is TGTGCCAGCAGTTTGCGGGGTATCGGGGAGCTGTTTTTT.

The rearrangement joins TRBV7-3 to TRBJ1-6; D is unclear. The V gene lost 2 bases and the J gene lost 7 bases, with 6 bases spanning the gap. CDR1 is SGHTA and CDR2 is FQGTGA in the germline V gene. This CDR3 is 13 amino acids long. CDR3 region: CASSLARNSPLHF. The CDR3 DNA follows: TGTGCCAGCAGCTTAGCCCGGAATTCACCCCTCCACTTT.

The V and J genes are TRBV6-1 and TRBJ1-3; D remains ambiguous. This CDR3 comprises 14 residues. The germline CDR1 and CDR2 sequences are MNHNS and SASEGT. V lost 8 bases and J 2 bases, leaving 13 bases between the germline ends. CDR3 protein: CASSPTGTGNTIYF. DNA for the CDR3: TGTGCCAGCTCCCCGACCGGGACTGGAAACACCATATATTTT.

The CDR3 sequence is CASRKGAETNYGYTF. Here the CDR3 DNA reads TGCGCCAGCAGAAAGGGGGCTGAAACTAACTATGGCTACACCTTC. The chain is built from TRBV5-1 and TRBJ1-2, with 7 bases that match TRBD1. The J segment lost 0 bases and the V segment lost 5 bases, leaving 7 bases of the junction unmatched. Germline V gives CDR1 SGHRS, CDR2 YFSETQ. This CDR3 is built from 15 residues. The variable domain in full, with the rest retrieved from reference TRBV5-1 and TRBJ1-2, is KAGVTQTPRYLIKTRGQQVTLSCSPISGHRSVSWYQQTPGQGLQFLFEYFSETQRNKGNFPGRFSGRQFSNSRSEMNVSTLELGDSALYLCASRKGAETNYGYTFGSGTRLTVV.